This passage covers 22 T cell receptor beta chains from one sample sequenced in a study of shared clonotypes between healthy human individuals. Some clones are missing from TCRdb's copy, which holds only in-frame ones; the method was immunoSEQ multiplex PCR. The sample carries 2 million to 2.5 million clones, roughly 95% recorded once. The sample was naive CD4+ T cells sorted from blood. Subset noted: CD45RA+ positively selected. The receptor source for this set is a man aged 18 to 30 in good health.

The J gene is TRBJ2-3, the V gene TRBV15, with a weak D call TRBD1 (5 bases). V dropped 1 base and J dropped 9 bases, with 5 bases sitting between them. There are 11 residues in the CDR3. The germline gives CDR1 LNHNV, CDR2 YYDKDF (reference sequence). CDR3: CATSRAGTQYF. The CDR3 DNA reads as TGTGCCACCAGCAGAGCAGGGACGCAGTATTTT.

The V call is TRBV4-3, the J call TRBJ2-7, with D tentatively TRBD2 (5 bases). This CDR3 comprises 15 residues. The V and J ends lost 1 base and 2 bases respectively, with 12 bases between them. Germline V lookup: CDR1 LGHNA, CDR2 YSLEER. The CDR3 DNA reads TGCGCCAGCAGCCAAGGAGGGCTCGGGACCTACGAGCAGTACTTC. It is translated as CASSQGGLGTYEQYF.

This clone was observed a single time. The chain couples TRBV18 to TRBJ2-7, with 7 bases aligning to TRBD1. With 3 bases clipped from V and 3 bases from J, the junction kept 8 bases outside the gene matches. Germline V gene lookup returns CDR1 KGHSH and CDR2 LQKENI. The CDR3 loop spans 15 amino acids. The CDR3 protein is CASSPETGSGYEQYF. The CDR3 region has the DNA TGTGCCAGCTCACCCGAGACAGGGTCTGGCTACGAGCAGTACTTC.

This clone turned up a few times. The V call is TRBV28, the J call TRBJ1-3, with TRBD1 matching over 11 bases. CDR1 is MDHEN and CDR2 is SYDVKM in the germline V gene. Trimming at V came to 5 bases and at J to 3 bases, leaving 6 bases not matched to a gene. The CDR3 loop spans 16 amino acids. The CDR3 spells CASSTGTGGSGNTIYF. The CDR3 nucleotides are TGTGCCAGCAGTACCGGGACAGGGGGAAGTGGAAACACCATATATTTT.

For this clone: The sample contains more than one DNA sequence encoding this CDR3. The DNA for the CDR3 is TGCGCCAGCAGCCCACAGGGGAACGAGCAGTACTTC. Translating gives CASSPQGNEQYF. The chain uses TRBV5-1 and TRBJ2-7; 7 positions match TRBD1. The germline gives CDR1 SGHRS, CDR2 YFSETQ. The trim removed 4 bases at V and 5 bases at J, leaving 3 bases unmatched. This CDR3 contains 12 residues. Looking up the rest from reference TRBV5-1 and TRBJ2-7 gives the full variable domain: KAGVTQTPRYLIKTRGQQVTLSCSPISGHRSVSWYQQTPGQGLQFLFEYFSETQRNKGNFPGRFSGRQFSNSRSEMNVSTLELGDSALYLCASSPQGNEQYFGPGTRLTVT.

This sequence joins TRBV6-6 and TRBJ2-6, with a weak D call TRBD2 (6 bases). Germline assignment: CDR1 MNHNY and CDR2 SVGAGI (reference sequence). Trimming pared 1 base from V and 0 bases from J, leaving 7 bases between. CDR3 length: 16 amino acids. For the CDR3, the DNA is TGTGCCAGCAGTTACTGGGGGGACTCTGGGGCCAACGTCCTGACTTTC. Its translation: CASSYWGDSGANVLTF.

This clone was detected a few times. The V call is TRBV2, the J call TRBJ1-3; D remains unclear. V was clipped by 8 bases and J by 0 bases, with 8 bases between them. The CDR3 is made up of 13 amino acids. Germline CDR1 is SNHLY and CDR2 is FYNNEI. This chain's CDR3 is CASVLFSGNTIYF. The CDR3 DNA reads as TGTGCCAGCGTCCTTTTCTCTGGAAACACCATATATTTT.

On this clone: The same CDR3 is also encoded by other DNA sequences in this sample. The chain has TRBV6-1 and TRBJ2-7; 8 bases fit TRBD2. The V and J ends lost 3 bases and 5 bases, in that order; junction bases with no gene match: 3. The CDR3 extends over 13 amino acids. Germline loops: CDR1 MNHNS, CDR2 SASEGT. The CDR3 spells CASSEAGRDEQYF. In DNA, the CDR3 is TGTGCCAGCAGTGAGGCCGGGAGGGACGAGCAGTACTTC.

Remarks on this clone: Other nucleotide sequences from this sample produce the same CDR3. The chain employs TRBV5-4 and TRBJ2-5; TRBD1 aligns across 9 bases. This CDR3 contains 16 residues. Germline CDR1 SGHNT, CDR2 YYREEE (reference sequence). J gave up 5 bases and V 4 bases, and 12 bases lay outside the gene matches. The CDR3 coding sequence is TGTGCCAGCAGCCTAGCCGGGACAGGGATCCGGGAGACCCAGTACTTC. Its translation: CASSLAGTGIRETQYF.

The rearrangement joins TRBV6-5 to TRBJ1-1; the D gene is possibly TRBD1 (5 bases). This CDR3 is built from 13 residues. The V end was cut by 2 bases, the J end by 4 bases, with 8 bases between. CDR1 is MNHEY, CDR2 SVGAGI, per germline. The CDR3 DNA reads TGTGCCAGCAGTTACCCAGGGTTCACTGAAGCTTTCTTT. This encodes CASSYPGFTEAFF.

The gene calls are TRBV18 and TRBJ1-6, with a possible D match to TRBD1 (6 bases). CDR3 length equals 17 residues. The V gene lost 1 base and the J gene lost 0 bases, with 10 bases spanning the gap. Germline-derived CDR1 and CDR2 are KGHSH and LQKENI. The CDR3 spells CASSPLDSSSYNSPLHF. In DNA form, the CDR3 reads TGTGCCAGCTCACCACTGGACAGTAGCTCCTATAATTCACCCCTCCACTTT.

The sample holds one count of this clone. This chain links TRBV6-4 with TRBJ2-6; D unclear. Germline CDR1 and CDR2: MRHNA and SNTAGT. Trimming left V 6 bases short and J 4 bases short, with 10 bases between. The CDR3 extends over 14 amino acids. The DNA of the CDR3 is TGTGCCAGCAGGGCATCCGAAGGGGCCAACGTCCTGACTTTC. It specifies CASRASEGANVLTF.

CDR3 sequence: CAIYSGGHNYGYTF. For the CDR3, the DNA is TGTGCCATCTATTCGGGCGGACATAACTATGGCTACACCTTC. The V gene is TRBV10-3, the J gene TRBJ1-2; D perhaps matches TRBD1 (5 bases). The CDR3 has 14 amino acids. Germline V gene data show CDR1 as ENHRY and CDR2 as SYGVKD. V was clipped by 8 bases and J by 1 base, with 14 bases between them.

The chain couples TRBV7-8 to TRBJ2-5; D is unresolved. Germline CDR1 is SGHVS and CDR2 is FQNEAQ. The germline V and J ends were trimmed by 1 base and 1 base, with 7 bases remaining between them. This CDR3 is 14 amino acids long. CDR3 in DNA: TGTGCCAGCAGCTTAGGACCCGCCCAAGAGACCCAGTACTTC. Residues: CASSLGPAQETQYF.

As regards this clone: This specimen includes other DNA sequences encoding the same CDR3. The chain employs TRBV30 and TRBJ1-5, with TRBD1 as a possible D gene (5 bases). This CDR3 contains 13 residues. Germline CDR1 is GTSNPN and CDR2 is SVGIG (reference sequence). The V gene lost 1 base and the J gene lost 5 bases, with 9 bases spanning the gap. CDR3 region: CAWSGGRDQPQHF. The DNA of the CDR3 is TGTGCCTGGAGTGGGGGCAGGGATCAGCCCCAGCATTTT.

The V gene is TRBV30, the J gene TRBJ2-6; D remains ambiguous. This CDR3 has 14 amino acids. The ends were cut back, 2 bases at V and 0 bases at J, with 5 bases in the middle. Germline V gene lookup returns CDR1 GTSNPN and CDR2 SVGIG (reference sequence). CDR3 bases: TGTGCCTGGAGTATCTACTCTGGGGCCAACGTCCTGACTTTC. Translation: CAWSIYSGANVLTF.

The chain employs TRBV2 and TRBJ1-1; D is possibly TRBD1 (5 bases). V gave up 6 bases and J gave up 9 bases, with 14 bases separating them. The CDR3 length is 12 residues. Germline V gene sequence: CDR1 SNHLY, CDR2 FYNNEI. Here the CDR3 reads CASSGDSPQAFF. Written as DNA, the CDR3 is TGTGCCAGCAGCGGGGACTCCCCCCAAGCTTTCTTT.

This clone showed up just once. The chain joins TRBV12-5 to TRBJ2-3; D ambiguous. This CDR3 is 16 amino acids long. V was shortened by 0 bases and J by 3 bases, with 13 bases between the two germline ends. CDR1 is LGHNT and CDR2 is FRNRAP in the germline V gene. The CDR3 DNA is TGTGCTAGTGGTTTGGTACTTTCCAGAGATACAGATACGCAGTATTTT. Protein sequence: CASGLVLSRDTDTQYF.

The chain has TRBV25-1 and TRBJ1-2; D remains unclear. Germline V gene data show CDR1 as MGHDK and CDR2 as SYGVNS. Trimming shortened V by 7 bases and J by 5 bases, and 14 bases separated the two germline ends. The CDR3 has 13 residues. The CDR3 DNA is TGTGCCAGCACCCCCCTTTTAGGGTATGGCTACACCTTC. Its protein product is CASTPLLGYGYTF.

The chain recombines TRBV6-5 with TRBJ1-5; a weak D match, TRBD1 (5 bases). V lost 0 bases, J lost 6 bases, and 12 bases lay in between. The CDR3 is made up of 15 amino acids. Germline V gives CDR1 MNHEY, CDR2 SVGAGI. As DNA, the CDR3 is TGTGCCAGCAGTTACTCGAGTGGGGCCGGTCAGCCCCAGCATTTT. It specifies CASSYSSGAGQPQHF.

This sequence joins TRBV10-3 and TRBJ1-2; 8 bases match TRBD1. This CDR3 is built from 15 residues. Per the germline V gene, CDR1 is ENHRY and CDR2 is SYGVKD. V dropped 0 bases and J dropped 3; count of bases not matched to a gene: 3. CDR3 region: CAISESTGEDYGYTF. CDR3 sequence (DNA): TGTGCCATCAGTGAGTCGACAGGGGAGGACTATGGCTACACCTTC.

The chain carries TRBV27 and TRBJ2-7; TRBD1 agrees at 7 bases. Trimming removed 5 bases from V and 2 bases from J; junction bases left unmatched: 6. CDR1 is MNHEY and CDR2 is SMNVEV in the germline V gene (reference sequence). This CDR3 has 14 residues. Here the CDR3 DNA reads TGTGCCAGCAGTGAGGGGGCCGGCACCTACGAGCAGTACTTC. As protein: CASSEGAGTYEQYF.